Below, 7 T cell receptor beta chains from the same sample are listed, as sequenced in a study of blood T cell repertoires in COVID-19. Libraries were prepared by immunoSEQ multiplex PCR; TCRdb keeps only in-frame clonotypes and omits some of them. The sample holds more than 350,000 clones; around 92% are singletons and the top ten take around 3%. The sequencing sample was made of peripheral blood. These TCRs come from a woman in her thirties with COVID-19, enrolled during active disease.

The V gene is TRBV6-5, the J gene TRBJ1-2; 7 bases are shared with TRBD1. CDR3 length: 14 residues. Germline CDR1 MNHEY, CDR2 SVGAGI. Unmatched junction bases numbered 4, after V lost 2 bases and J lost 4 bases. The CDR3 nucleotides are TGTGCCAGCAGTTACGGGGACAGCCCCTATGGCTACACCTTC. Encoded protein: CASSYGDSPYGYTF.

The CDR3 spells CASSSGWRNTEAFF. The CDR3 DNA reads TGTGCCAGCAGTTCCGGTTGGAGAAACACTGAAGCTTTCTTT. The chain joins TRBV6-5 to TRBJ1-1; D is undetermined. This CDR3 contains 14 residues. The germline CDR1 and CDR2 sequences are MNHEY and SVGAGI. Deletions cut 4 bases from V and 2 bases from J, with 11 bases between.

The rearrangement uses TRBV5-6 and TRBJ1-1, with D possibly being TRBD1 (5 bases). Germline V lookup: CDR1 SGHDT, CDR2 YYEEEE. V was trimmed by 0 bases and J by 4 bases, leaving 7 bases between them. This CDR3 spans 13 amino acids. CDR3 DNA sequence: TGTGCCAGCAGCTTGGGGAGGGGCACTGAAGCTTTCTTT. This gives the protein CASSLGRGTEAFF.

The J gene is TRBJ1-5, the V gene TRBV5-6; no clear D gene. Germline CDR1 reads SGHDT; CDR2 reads YYEEEE. Between the trimmed V and J ends, which lost 1 base and 7 bases, there was a span of 15 bases. The CDR3 has 15 residues. CDR3 loop: CASSLKYGRGQPQHF. In DNA, the CDR3 is TGTGCCAGCAGCTTGAAGTACGGCCGCGGACAGCCCCAGCATTTT.

The genes are TRBV5-4 and TRBJ1-6; D might be TRBD1 (6 bases). This CDR3 region has 16 residues. The V gene lost 0 bases and the J gene lost 9 bases, with 16 bases spanning the gap. CDR1 is SGHNT, CDR2 YYREEE, per germline (reference sequence). The CDR3 DNA sequence: TGTGCCAGCAGCTTGGCCGGCGCAGGGGCTTTTTCACCCCTCCACTTT. It encodes CASSLAGAGAFSPLHF.

The rearrangement links TRBV7-2 to TRBJ2-3, with 9 bases that match TRBD2. J gave up 3 bases and V 4 bases, and 5 bases lay outside the gene matches. The CDR3 runs 15 residues. Germline V gene lookup returns CDR1 SGHTA and CDR2 FQGNSA. The CDR3 sequence: CASSYITSGTDTQYF. The CDR3 nucleotides are TGTGCCAGCAGCTATATCACTAGCGGGACAGATACGCAGTATTTT.

This chain connects TRBV29-1 to TRBJ2-1; 8 nucleotides agree with TRBD1. CDR1 SQVTM and CDR2 ANQGSEA come from the germline V gene. Germline trimming cut 4 bases from V and 1 base from J; bases unmatched to any gene: 3. This CDR3 has 14 amino acids. The DNA of the CDR3 is TGCAGCGTTGCACGGGACAGGTCCTACAATGAGCAGTTCTTC. Translating it yields CSVARDRSYNEQFF.